This paragraph covers one T cell receptor (beta chain) sequence. Assay: immunoSEQ multiplex PCR; the TCRdb copy retains only in-frame clones and omits some. The data contain 150,000 to 200,000 clones, 80% to 90% of them singletons. V was trimmed by 1 base and J by 8 bases, leaving 5 bases between them. The CDR3 runs 11 residues. Germline loops: CDR1 SGHNT, CDR2 YENEEA. This sample stems from a study of blood T cell repertoires in COVID-19. The sequencing sample was made of peripheral blood. The sequence came from a woman aged 70-85 years with COVID-19, enrolled during active disease. V is TRBV11-3 and J is TRBJ1-1; D remains unclear. CDR3 residues: CASSLGREAFF. CDR3 DNA: TGTGCCAGCAGCTTAGGGAGGGAAGCTTTCTTT.